The 16 T cell receptor beta chains listed next were all sequenced from one sample in a study of cytomegalovirus exposure and HLA in healthy donors. Profiled with immunoSEQ multiplex PCR; TCRdb holds only in-frame clones, not every one. This table holds hundreds of thousands of clones, 86% found once. Material for sequencing was PBMCs. The source is a woman aged 18-35 years in good health and CMV-seronegative.

This sequence joins TRBV6-4 and TRBJ2-7; TRBD2 matches 14 bases. Germline CDR1 MRHNA, CDR2 SNTAGT. The CDR3 runs to 16 residues. The ends lost 6 bases at V and 5 bases at J; junction bases unmatched: 9. This CDR3 is CASSREGLAGGHEQYF. CDR3 in DNA: TGTGCCAGCAGCAGAGAAGGACTAGCGGGGGGCCACGAGCAGTACTTC.

The genes are TRBV28 and TRBJ2-5; TRBD2 aligns across 9 bases. The CDR3 runs to 18 residues. Looked up from germline, CDR1 is MDHEN and CDR2 is SYDVKM. V lost 3 bases and J lost 5; bases outside the gene matches: 16. CDR3 in amino acids: CASSLVGVYSGRKETQYF. CDR3 nucleotides: TGTGCCAGCAGTTTGGTTGGAGTCTATAGCGGGAGAAAGGAGACCCAGTACTTC.

The chain combines TRBV9 with TRBJ2-7; D not resolved. This CDR3 has 15 residues. The germline V gene encodes CDR1 SGDLS and CDR2 YYNGEE. V lost 0 bases, J lost 2 bases, and 12 bases lay in between. The CDR3 DNA is TGTGCCAGCAGCGTAGCTCCGGAGCCCACCTACGAGCAGTACTTC. Translating it yields CASSVAPEPTYEQYF.

This chain joins TRBV29-1 and TRBJ2-6, with 7 bases aligning to TRBD2. With V trimmed by 5 bases and J by 5 bases, 6 bases remained unmatched. This CDR3 has 14 residues. Germline CDR1 SQVTM, CDR2 ANQGSEA. DNA of the CDR3: TGCAGCGTTTCGAGCGGGGCGAGGGCCAACGTCCTGACTTTC. Translation: CSVSSGARANVLTF.

The chain is built from TRBV5-6 and TRBJ1-2, with a possible D match to TRBD1 (6 bases). Germline values: CDR1 SGHDT, CDR2 YYEEEE. The CDR3 has 14 amino acids. V lost 3 bases, J lost 5 bases, and 14 bases lay in between. The CDR3 DNA reads TGTGCCAGCAGCTCCTTACAGGGTTCGTATGGCTACACCTTC. Translating it yields CASSSLQGSYGYTF.

The chain recombines TRBV5-4 with TRBJ2-7, with 10 bases aligning to TRBD1. Trimming at V came to 4 bases and at J to 0 bases, leaving 4 bases not matched to a gene. Germline CDR1 SGHNT, CDR2 YYREEE (reference sequence). This CDR3 spans 15 amino acids. CDR3 sequence reads: CASSPGQGRSYEQYF. For the CDR3, the DNA is TGTGCCAGCAGCCCGGGACAGGGGCGCTCCTACGAGCAGTACTTC.

V and J are TRBV19 and TRBJ2-1; TRBD1 might be the D (5 bases). Germline-derived CDR1 and CDR2 are LNHDA and SQIVND (reference sequence). This CDR3 region has 13 residues. V lost 11 bases to trimming and J lost 6 bases, with 17 bases between them. The CDR3 region is CASQLGASNEQFF. The CDR3 nucleotides are TGTGCCTCCCAGTTAGGGGCTTCCAATGAGCAGTTCTTC.

The CDR3 here is CASSQERRQPNYGYTF. CDR3 nucleotides: TGCGCCAGCAGCCAAGAGAGAAGACAGCCTAACTATGGCTACACCTTC. The chain couples TRBV4-1 to TRBJ1-2, with D possibly matching TRBD1 (5 bases). CDR3 length: 16 amino acids. V was trimmed by 0 bases and J by 0 bases, leaving 11 bases between them. Germline values: CDR1 MGHRA, CDR2 YSYEKL.

The chain carries TRBV6-4 and TRBJ2-1; TRBD2 agrees at 9 bases. The germline CDR1 and CDR2 sequences are MRHNA and SNTAGT. This CDR3 comprises 15 residues. V was clipped by 5 bases and J by 7 bases; unmatched bases: 9. The CDR3 reads CASSIRRGGRNEQFF. For the CDR3, the DNA is TGTGCCAGCAGTATAAGGCGGGGGGGCCGGAATGAGCAGTTCTTC.

As to this clone: The same CDR3 also results from other DNA sequences found in this sample. The chain links TRBV27 to TRBJ1-1, with D perhaps TRBD1 (6 bases). From germline, CDR1 is MNHEY and CDR2 SMNVEV (reference sequence). V lost 3 bases, J lost 5 bases, and 13 bases lay in between. The CDR3 extends over 14 amino acids. Here the CDR3 reads CASSFRGLGTEAFF. The CDR3 nucleotides are TGTGCCAGCAGTTTCAGGGGATTGGGGACTGAAGCTTTCTTT.

This clone was observed a single time. J is TRBJ2-5 and V is TRBV9; 8 positions match TRBD1. This CDR3 region has 15 residues. CDR1 and CDR2 (germline): SGDLS, YYNGEE. Germline trimming cut 1 base from V and 5 bases from J; bases unmatched to any gene: 7. The CDR3 DNA reads as TGTGCCAGCAGCGTACGGACAGGGCTCGGGGAGACCCAGTACTTC. Translated: CASSVRTGLGETQYF.

This sequence joins TRBV7-9 and TRBJ2-5, with D perhaps TRBD2 (5 bases). With 3 bases removed from V and 5 bases from J, the gap between germline ends came to 16 bases. CDR3 length: 15 residues. Germline CDR1 reads SEHNR; CDR2 reads FQNEAQ (reference sequence). CDR3 region: CASSFGGEGEETQYF. In nucleotides, the CDR3 is TGTGCCAGCAGCTTTGGCGGTGAGGGAGAGGAGACCCAGTACTTC.

The sample holds a few counts of this clone. At the DNA level, this CDR3 is encoded by other sequences in the same sample as well. J is TRBJ1-5 and V is TRBV6-5, with D possibly TRBD1 on 5 matching bases. The CDR3 contains 14 residues. The germline V gene encodes CDR1 MNHEY and CDR2 SVGAGI. Deletions cut 6 bases from V and 4 bases from J, with 13 bases between. The CDR3 DNA follows: TGTGCCAGCAGCCCGACAGTCAGTAATCAGCCCCAGCATTTT. Amino acids: CASSPTVSNQPQHF.

The gene calls are TRBV27 and TRBJ2-2, with TRBD1 matching 9 bases. The junction had 13 bases not matched to a gene; V was cut back by 5 bases and J by 6 bases. CDR1 and CDR2 (germline): MNHEY, SMNVEV (reference sequence). CDR3 size: 17 residues. CDR3 sequence: CASSALGTGWKAGELFF. The DNA of the CDR3 is TGTGCCAGCAGTGCACTCGGGACAGGGTGGAAGGCCGGGGAGCTGTTTTTT.

This clone was recorded only once. The chain joins TRBV16 to TRBJ1-3; D might be TRBD1 (5 bases). This CDR3 has 15 residues. From germline, CDR1 is KGHSY and CDR2 FQNENV. The V end was cut by 2 bases, the J end by 2 bases, with 10 bases between. The chain's CDR3 is CASSQVIQAGNTIYF. CDR3 DNA sequence: TGTGCCAGCAGCCAAGTGATACAGGCTGGAAACACCATATATTTT.

The genes are TRBV5-1 and TRBJ2-5; D is undetermined. V lost 0 bases and J lost 3, with 6 bases in between. The CDR3 covers 13 residues. Germline V lookup: CDR1 SGHRS, CDR2 YFSETQ. DNA of the CDR3: TGCGCCAGCAGCTTGGTCTCAGAAGAGACCCAGTACTTC. It translates to CASSLVSEETQYF.